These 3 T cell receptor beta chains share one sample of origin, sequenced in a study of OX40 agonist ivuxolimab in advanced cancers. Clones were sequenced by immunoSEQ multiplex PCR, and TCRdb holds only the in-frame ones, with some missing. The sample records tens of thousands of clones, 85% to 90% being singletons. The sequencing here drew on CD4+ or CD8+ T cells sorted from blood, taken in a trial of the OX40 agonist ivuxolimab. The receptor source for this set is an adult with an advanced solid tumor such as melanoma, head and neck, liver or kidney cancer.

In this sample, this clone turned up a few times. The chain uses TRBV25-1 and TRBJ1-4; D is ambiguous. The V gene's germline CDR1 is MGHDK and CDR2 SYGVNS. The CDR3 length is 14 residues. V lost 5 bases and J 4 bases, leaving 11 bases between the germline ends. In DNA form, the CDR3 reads TGTGCCAGCAGTAAAGACACATATAATGAAAAACTGTTTTTT. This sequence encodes CASSKDTYNEKLFF.

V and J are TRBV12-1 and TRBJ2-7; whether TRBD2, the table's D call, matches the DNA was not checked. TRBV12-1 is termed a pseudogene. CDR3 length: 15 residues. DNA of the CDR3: TGTGCCAGCAGCTCCGCACGTGCCGGGATGGACGAGCAGTACTTC. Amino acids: CASSSARAGMDEQYF.

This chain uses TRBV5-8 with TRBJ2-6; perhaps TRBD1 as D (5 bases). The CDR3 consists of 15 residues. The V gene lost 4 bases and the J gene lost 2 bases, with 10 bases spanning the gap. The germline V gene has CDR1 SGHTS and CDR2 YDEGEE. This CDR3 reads CASSAQVTGANVLTF. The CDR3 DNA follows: TGTGCCAGCAGCGCACAGGTTACTGGGGCCAACGTCCTGACTTTC.